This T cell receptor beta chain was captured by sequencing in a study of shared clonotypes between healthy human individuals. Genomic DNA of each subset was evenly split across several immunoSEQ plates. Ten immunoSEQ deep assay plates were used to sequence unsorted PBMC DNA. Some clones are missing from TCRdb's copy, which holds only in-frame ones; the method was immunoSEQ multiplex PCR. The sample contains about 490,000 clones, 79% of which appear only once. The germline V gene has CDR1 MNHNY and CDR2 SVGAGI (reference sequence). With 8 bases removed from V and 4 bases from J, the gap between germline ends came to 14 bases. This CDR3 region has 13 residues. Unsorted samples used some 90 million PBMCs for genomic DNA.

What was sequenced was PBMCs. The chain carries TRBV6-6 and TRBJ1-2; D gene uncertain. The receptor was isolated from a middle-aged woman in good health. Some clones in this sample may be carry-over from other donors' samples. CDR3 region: CASRVRASYGYTF. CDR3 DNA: TGTGCCAGCCGGGTCCGGGCTAGCTATGGCTACACCTTC.